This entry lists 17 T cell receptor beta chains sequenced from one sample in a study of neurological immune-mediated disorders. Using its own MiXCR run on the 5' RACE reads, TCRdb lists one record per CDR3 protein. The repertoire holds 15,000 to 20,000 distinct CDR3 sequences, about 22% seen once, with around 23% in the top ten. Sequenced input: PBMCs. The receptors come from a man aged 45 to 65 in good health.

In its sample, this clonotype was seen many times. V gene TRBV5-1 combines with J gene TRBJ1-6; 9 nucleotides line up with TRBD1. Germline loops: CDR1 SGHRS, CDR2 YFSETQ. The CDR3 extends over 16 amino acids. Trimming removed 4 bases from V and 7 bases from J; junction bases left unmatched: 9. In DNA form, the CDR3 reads TGCGCCAGCAGCCCGGGAGGGACAGGGACCAATTCACCCCTCCACTTT. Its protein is CASSPGGTGTNSPLHF.

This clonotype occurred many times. This CDR3 is CASSFPIGNEQFF. CDR3 sequence (DNA): TGTGCCAGCAGCTTCCCCATTGGCAATGAGCAGTTCTTC. V usage is TRBV7-2 and J usage is TRBJ2-1; no clear D. Germline V lookup: CDR1 SGHTA, CDR2 FQGNSA. The CDR3 is 13 amino acids. Trimming shortened V by 3 bases and J by 6 bases, and 9 bases separated the two germline ends.

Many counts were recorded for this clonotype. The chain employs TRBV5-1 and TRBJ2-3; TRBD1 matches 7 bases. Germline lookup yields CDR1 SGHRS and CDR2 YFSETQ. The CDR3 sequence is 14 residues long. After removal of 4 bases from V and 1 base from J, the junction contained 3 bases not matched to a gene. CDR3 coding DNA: TGCGCCAGCAGCCGCGGACAGGGCACAGATACGCAGTATTTT. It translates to CASSRGQGTDTQYF.

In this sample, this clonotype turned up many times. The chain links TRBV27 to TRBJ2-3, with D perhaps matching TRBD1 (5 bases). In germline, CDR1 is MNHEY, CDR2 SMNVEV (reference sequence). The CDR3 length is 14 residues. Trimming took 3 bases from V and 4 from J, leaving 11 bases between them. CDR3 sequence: CASSLGRGSDTQYF. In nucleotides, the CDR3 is TGTGCCAGCAGTTTGGGTAGGGGATCAGATACGCAGTATTTT.

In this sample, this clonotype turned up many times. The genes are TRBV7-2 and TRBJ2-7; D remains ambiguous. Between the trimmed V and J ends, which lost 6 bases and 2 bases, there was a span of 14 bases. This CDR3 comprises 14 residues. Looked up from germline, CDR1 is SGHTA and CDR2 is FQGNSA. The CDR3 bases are TGTGCCAGCAGTTCGGGCAATCCCGCCTACGAGCAGTACTTC. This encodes CASSSGNPAYEQYF.

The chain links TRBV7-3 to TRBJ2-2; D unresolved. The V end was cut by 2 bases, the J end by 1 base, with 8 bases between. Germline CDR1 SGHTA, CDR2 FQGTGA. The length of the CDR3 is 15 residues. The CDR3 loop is CASSLGPRNTGELFF. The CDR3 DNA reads TGTGCCAGCAGCTTAGGCCCGAGGAACACCGGGGAGCTGTTTTTT.

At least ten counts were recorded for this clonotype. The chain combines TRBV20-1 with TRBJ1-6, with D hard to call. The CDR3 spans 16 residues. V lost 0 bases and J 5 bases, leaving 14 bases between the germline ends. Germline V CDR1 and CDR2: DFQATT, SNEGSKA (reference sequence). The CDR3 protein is CSAREARVGNNSPLHF. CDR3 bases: TGCAGTGCTAGAGAGGCAAGGGTGGGTAATAATTCACCCCTCCACTTT.

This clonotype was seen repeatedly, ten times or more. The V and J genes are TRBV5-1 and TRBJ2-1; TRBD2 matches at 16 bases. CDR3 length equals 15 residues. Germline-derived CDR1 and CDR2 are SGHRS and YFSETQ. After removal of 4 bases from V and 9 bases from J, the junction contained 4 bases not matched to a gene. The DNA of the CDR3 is TGCGCCAGCAGCCCGGGACTAGCGGGAGGGCCTGAGCAGTTCTTC. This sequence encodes CASSPGLAGGPEQFF.

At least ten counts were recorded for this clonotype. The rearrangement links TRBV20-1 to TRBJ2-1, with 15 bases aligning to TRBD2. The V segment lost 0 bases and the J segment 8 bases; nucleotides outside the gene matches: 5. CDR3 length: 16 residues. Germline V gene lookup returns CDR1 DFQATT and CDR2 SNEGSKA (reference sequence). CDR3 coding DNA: TGCAGTGCTAGAGATGGGACTAGCGGGAGGATGGATGAGCAGTTCTTC. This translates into CSARDGTSGRMDEQFF.

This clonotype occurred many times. The CDR3 region has the DNA TGTGCCAGCGGGCAGGGGACCGGGGAGCTGTTTTTT. Translation gives CASGQGTGELFF. The chain carries TRBV9 and TRBJ2-2; D possibly corresponds to TRBD1 (6 bases). The V end was cut by 7 bases, the J end by 5 bases, with 9 bases between. CDR1 and CDR2 from the germline V gene are SGDLS and YYNGEE. This CDR3 has 12 residues.

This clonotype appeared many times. CDR3 sequence (DNA): TGCGCCATCTCAAGGGGAAATTATGTCGGCGGGAGGCCCCTCCACGAGCAGTACTTC. Amino acid sequence: CAISRGNYVGGRPLHEQYF. V is TRBV5-1 and J is TRBJ2-7, with TRBD2 identical over 8 bases. Germline-derived CDR1 and CDR2 are SGHRS and YFSETQ. V lost 9 bases and J lost 5; bases outside the gene matches: 28. The CDR3 length is 19 residues.

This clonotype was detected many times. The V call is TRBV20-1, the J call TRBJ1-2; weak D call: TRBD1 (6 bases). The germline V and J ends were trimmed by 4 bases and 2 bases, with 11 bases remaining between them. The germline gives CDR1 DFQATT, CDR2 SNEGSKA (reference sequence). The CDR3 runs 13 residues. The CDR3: CSAMRQDNYGYTF. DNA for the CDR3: TGCAGTGCTATGCGACAGGACAACTATGGCTACACCTTC.

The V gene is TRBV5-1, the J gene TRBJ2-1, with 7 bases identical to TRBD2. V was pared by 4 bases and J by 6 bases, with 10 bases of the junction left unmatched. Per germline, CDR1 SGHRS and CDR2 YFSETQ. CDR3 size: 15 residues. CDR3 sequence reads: CASSTGTMGPNEQFF. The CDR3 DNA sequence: TGCGCCAGCAGCACCGGGACTATGGGGCCCAATGAGCAGTTCTTC.

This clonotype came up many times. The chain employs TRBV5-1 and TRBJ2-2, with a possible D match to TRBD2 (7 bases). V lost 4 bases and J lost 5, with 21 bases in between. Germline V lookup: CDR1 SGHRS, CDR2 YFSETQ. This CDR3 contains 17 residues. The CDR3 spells CASSTFRGGARTGELFF. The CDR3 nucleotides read TGCGCCAGCAGCACCTTTCGAGGGGGGGCGCGGACCGGGGAGCTGTTTTTT.

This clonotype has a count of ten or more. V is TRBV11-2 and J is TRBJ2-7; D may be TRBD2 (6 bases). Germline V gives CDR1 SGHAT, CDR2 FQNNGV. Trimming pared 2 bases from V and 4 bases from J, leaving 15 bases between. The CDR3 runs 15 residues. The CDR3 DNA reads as TGTGCCAGCAGCTTATCTGGGGGAGCGGGTTACGAGCAGTACTTC. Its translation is CASSLSGGAGYEQYF.

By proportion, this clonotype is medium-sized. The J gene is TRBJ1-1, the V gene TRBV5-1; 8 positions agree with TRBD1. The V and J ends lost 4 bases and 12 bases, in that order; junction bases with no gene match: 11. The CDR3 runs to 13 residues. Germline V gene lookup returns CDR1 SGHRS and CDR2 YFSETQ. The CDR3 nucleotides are TGCGCCAGCAGCCAGGGACAGGAGGGCGTGACTTTCTTT. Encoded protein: CASSQGQEGVTFF.

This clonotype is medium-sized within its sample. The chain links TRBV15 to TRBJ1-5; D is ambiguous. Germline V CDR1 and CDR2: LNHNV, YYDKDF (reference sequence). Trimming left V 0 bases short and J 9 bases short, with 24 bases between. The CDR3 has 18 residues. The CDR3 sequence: CATSRDLGLITAHVPQHF. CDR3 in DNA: TGTGCCACCAGCAGAGATCTAGGCCTGATCACAGCGCATGTGCCCCAGCATTTT.